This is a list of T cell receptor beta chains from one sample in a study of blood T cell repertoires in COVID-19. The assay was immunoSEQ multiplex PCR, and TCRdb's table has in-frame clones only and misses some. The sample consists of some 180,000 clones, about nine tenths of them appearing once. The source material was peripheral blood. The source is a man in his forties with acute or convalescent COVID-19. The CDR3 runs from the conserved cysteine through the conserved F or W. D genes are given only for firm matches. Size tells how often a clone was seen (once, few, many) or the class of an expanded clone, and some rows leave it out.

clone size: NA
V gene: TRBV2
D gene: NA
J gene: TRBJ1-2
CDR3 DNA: TGTGCCACCCCCCAGGGGCCTCGTGGCTACACCTTC
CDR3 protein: CATPQGPRGYTF

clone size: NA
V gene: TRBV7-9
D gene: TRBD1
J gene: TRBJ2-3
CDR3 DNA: TGTGCCAGCAGCTTAGGCAGGGGGACAGATACGCAGTATTTT
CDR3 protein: CASSLGRGTDTQYF

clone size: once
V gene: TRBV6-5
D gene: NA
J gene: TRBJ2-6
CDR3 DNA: TGTGCCAGCAGCCGGGGCTCTGGGGCCAACGTCCTGACTTTC
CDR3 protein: CASSRGSGANVLTF

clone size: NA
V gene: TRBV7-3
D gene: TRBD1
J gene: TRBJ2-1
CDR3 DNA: TGTGCCAGCAGCTTCTCCGGGACAGGTTTCACCAATGAGCAGTTCTTC
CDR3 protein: CASSFSGTGFTNEQFF

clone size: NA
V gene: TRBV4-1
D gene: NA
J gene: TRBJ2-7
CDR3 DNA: TGCGCCAGCAGCCGACACACGCCGGGACAACAGTCCTACGAGCAGTACTTC
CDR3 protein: CASSRHTPGQQSYEQYF

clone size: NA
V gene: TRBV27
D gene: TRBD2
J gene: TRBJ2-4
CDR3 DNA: TGTGCCAGCAGTCCAGACCCGGCGGGGGTAGCCAAAAACATTCAGTACTTC
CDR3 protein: CASSPDPAGVAKNIQYF

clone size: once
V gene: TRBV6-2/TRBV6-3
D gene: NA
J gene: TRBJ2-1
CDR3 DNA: TGTGCCAGCAGCCGACCTCTAGCGTCAGGTGGAAACCAAGAGCAGTTCTTC
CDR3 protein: CASSRPLASGGNQEQFF

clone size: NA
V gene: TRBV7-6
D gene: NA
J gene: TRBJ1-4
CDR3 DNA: TGTGCCAGCAGCTTACAGGGTGAAAAACTGTTTTTT
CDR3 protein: CASSLQGEKLFF

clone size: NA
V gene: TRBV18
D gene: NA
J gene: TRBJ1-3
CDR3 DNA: TGTGCCAGCTCACCAAGAGGGTCGGGAAACACCATATATTTT
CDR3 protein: CASSPRGSGNTIYF

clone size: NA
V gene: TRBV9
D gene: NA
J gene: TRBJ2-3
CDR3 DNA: TGTGCCAGCAACCCGCGGTATCGCACAGATACGCAGTATTTT
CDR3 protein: CASNPRYRTDTQYF

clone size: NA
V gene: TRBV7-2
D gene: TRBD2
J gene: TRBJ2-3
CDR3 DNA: TGTGCCAGCAGCTTAGTTGGGACTAGTGCATCAGATACGCAGTATTTT
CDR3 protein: CASSLVGTSASDTQYF

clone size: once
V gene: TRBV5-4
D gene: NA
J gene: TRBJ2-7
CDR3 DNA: TGTGCCAGCAGCTTGGCGGTCCGGGGTGACGAGCAGTACTTC
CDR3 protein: CASSLAVRGDEQYF

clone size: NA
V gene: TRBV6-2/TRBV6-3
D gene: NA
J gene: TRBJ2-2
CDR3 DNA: TGTGCCAGCAGCCTCTCTACGAACACCGGGGAGCTGTTTTTT
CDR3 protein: CASSLSTNTGELFF

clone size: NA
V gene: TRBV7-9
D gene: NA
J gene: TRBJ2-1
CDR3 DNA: TGTGCCAGCAGCCCGGGTGCCATTGCACATGAGCAGTTCTTC
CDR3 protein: CASSPGAIAHEQFF

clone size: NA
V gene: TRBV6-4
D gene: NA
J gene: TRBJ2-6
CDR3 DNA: TGTGCCAGCAGTGACTCACAGGGTGGGGCCAACGTCCTGACTTTC
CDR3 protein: CASSDSQGGANVLTF

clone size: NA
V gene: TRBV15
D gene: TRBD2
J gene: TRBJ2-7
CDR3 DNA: TGTGCCACCAGCAGAGAAGCTAGCGGATCCTACGAGCAGTACTTC
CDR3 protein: CATSREASGSYEQYF

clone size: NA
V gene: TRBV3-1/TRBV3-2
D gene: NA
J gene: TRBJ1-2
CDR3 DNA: TGTGCCAGCAGCCAAGATTGGCGGACAGCAGGGGAGCCTGGCTACACCTTC
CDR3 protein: CASSQDWRTAGEPGYTF

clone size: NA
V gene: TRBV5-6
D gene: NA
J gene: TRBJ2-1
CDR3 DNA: TGTGCCAGCAGCTTGCAGGGATTGTACAATGAGCAGTTCTTC
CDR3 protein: CASSLQGLYNEQFF

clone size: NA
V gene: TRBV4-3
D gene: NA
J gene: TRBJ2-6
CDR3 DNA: TGCGCCAGCAGCCTACAGGTTAGCTCTGGGGCCAACGTCCTGACTTTC
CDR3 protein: CASSLQVSSGANVLTF

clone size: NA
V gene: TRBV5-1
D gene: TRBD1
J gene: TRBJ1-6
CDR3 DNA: TGCGCCAGCAGACCCACCGACAGGGCCCCTGGGCCCCTCCACTTT
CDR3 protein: CASRPTDRAPGPLHF

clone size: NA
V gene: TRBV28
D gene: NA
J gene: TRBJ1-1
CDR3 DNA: TGTGCCAGCACCCCGCAGGGTAGCTCCAACACTGAAGCTTTCTTT
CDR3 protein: CASTPQGSSNTEAFF

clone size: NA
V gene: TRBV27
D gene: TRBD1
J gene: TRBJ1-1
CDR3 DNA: TGTGCCAGCAGTCCGTACAGGGGCACGGGGTTGAACACTGAAGCTTTCTTT
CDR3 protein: CASSPYRGTGLNTEAFF

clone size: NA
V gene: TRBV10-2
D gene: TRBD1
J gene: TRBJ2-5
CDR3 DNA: TGCGCCAGCAGTGAGTCACGAACAGGGGGCGGAGAGACCCAGTACTTC
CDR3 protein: CASSESRTGGGETQYF

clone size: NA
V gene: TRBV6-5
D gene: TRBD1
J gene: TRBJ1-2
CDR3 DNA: TGTGCCAGCAAGGGGGCGGGTGGGTATGGCTACACCTTC
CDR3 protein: CASKGAGGYGYTF

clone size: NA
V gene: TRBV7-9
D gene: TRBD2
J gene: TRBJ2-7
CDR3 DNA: TGTGCCAGCAGCCAGGGACTAGCGGGGACCCTCTTCTACGAGCAGTACTTC
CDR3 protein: CASSQGLAGTLFYEQYF

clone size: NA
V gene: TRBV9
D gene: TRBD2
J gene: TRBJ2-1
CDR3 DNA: TGTGCCAGCAGCGTAACTAGCGGGGGGTATAAGAACAATGAGCAGTTCTTC
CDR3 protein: CASSVTSGGYKNNEQFF

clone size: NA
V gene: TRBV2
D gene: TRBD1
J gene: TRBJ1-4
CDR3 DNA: TGTGCCAGCAGTGGACAGGGAATCGGTGAAAAACTGTTTTTT
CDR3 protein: CASSGQGIGEKLFF

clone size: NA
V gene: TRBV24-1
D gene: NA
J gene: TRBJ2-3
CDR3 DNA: TGTGCCACCAGCCCACAGGTTGGCACAGATACGCAGTATTTT
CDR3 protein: CATSPQVGTDTQYF

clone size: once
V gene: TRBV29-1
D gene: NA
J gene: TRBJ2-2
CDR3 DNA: TGCAGCGTTGATAGCCGTCCCAACACCGGGGAGCTGTTTTTT
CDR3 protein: CSVDSRPNTGELFF

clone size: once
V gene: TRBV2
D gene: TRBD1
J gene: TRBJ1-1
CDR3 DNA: TGTGCCACTAGGACAGGCCCCACATCGGCTTTCTTT
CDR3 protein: CATRTGPTSAFF

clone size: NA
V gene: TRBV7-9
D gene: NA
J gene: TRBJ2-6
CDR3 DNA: TGTGCCAGCAGCTATACCGGGGCTGGGGCCAACGTCCTGACTTTC
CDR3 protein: CASSYTGAGANVLTF

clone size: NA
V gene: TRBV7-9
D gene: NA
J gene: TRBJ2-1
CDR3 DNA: TGTGCCAGCAGCCGCTGGGACAAAAGCTCCTACAATGAGCAGTTCTTC
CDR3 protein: CASSRWDKSSYNEQFF

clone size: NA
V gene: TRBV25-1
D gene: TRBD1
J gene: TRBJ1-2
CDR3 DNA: TGTGCCAGCAGTTTCACAGGGGTCTATGGCTACACCTTC
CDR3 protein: CASSFTGVYGYTF

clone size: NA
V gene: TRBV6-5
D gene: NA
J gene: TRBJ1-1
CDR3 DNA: TGTGCCAGCAGTTACTCGACAGGAAGGAACACTGAAGCTTTCTTT
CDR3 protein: CASSYSTGRNTEAFF

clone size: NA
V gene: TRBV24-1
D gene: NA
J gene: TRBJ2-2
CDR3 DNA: TGTGCCACCAGTGACCCTCGTCAGGGTTTCGGGGAGCTGTTTTTT
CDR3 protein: CATSDPRQGFGELFF

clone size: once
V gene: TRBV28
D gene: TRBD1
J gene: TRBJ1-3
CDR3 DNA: TGTGCCAGCAGTTCGCCAGGGGGCGCATATGGAAACACCATATATTTT
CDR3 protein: CASSSPGGAYGNTIYF

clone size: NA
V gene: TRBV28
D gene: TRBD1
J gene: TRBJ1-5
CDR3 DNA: TGTGCCAGCAGTGTCACAGGGGGCGGTCAGCCCCAGCATTTT
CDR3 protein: CASSVTGGGQPQHF

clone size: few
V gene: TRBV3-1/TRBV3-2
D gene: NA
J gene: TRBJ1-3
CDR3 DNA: TGTGCCAGCAGCCAGTCCCCGACAGACCGAAACACCATATATTTT
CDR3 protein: CASSQSPTDRNTIYF

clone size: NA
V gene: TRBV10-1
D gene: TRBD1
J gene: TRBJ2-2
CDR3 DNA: TGCGCCAGCAGTGAGTCAGGGGGCCGCACCGGGGAGCTGTTTTTT
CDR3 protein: CASSESGGRTGELFF

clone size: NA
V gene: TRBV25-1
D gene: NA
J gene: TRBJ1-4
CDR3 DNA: TGTGCCAGCAGACAGGGCACTAATGAAAAACTGTTTTTT
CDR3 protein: CASRQGTNEKLFF

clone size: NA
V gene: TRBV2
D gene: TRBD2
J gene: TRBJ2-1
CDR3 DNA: TGTGCCAGCAGTAAAGTAGCGGGGGTATCCTACAATGAGCAGTTCTTC
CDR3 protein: CASSKVAGVSYNEQFF

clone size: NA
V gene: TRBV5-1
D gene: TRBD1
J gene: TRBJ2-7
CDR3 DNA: TGCGCCAGCAGCCCGGACCCACAGGGGAACAACGAGCAGTACTTC
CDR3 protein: CASSPDPQGNNEQYF

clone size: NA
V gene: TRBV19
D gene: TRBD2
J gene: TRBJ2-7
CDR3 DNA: TGTGCCAGTAGTACAGCGGGGGCCCTCTCCTACGAGCAGTACTTC
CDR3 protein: CASSTAGALSYEQYF

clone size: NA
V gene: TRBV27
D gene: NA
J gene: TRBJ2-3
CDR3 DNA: TGTGCCAGCAGTTTTTATGGCACAGATACGCAGTATTTT
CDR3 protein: CASSFYGTDTQYF

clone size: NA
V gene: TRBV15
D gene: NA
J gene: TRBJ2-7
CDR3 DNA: TGTGCCACCAGCAGAGATCCGGGGACCTACGAGCAGTACTTC
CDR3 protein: CATSRDPGTYEQYF

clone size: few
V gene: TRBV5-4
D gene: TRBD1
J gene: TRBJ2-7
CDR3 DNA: TGTGCCACCAACAGGGGCAGCTACGAGCAGTACTTC
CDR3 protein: CATNRGSYEQYF

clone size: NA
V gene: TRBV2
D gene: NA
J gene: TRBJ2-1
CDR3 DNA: TGTGCCAGCAGTGAACAGAAACAGGGTTTCTACAATGAGCAGTTCTTC
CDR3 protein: CASSEQKQGFYNEQFF

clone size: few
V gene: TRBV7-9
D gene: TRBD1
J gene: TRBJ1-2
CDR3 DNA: TGTGCCAGCAGCTCCCGGGACAGGGGAATCCGCGGCTACACCTTC
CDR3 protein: CASSSRDRGIRGYTF

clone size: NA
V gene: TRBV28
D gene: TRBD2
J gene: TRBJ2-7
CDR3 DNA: TGTGCCAGCAGTCCGGGACTAGCGGGGGGTTTAGAGCAGTACTTC
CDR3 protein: CASSPGLAGGLEQYF

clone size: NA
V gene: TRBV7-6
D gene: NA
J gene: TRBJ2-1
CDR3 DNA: TGTGCCAGCAGCCTGGCCGACAGGAGCTCCTACAATGAGCAGTTCTTC
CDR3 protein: CASSLADRSSYNEQFF

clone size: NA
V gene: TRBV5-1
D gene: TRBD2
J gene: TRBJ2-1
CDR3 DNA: TGCGCCAGCAGCTTCCCCGGGGGGGGCTTACGCAATGAGCAGTTCTTC
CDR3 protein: CASSFPGGGLRNEQFF

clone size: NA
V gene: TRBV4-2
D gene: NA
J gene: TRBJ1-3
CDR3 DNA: TGTGCCAGCAGCCGCCCCAACAATCAAGGGAGCTCTGGAAACACCATATATTTT
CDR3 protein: CASSRPNNQGSSGNTIYF

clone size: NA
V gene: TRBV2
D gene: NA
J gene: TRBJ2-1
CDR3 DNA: TGTGCCAGCAGTCTCCAGGGGTATAGTGAGCAGTTCTTC
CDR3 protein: CASSLQGYSEQFF

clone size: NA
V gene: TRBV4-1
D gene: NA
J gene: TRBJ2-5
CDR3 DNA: TGCGCCAGCAGCCAAGGAGACAGTCTTCGAGGGACCCAGTACTTC
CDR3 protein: CASSQGDSLRGTQYF

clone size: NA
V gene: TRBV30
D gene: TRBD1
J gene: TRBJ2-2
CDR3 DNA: TGTGCCTGGAGTAGGGGGCAGGGGGCCTGGGGCACCGGGGAGCTGTTTTTT
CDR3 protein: CAWSRGQGAWGTGELFF

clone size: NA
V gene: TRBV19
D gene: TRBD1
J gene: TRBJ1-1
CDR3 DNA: TGTGCCAGTAGTGTTGGGACAGGAGGCACTGAAGCTTTCTTT
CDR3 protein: CASSVGTGGTEAFF

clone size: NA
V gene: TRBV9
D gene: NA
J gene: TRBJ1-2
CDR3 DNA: TGTGCCAGCAGCGCCCGAGGGCAGGGGATGTATGGCTACACCTTC
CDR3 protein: CASSARGQGMYGYTF

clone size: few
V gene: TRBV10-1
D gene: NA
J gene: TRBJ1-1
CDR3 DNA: TGCGCCAGCAGAGATCAGGGAATGAACACTGAAGCTTTCTTT
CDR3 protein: CASRDQGMNTEAFF